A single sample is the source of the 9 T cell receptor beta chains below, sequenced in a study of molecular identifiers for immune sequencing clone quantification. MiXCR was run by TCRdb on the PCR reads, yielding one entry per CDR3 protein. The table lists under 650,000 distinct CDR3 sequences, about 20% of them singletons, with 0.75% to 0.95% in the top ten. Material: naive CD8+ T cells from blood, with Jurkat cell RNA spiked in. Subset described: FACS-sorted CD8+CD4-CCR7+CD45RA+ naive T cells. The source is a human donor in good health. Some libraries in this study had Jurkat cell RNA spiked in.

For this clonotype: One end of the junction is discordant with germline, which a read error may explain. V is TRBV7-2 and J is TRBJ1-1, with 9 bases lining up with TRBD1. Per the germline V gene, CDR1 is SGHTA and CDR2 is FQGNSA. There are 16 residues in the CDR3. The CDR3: CASSPQGAPMGTEASF. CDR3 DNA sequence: TGTGCCAGCAGCCCACAGGGGGCTCCCATGGGAACTGAAGCTTCCTTT. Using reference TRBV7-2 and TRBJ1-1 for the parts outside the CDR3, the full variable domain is GAGVSQSPSNKVTEKGKDVELRCDPISGHTALYWYRQSLGQGLEFLIYFQGNSAPDKSGLPSDRFSAERTGGSVSTLTIQRTQQEDSAVYLCASSPQGAPMGTEASFGQGTRLTVV.

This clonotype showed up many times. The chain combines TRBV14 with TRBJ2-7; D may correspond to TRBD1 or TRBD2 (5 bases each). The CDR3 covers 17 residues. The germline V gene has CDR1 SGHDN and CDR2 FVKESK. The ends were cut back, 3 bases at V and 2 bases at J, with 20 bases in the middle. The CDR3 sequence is CASSQRGFQGIPYEQYF. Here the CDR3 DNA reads TGTGCCAGCAGCCAGAGAGGGTTTCAGGGTATCCCCTACGAGCAGTACTTC.

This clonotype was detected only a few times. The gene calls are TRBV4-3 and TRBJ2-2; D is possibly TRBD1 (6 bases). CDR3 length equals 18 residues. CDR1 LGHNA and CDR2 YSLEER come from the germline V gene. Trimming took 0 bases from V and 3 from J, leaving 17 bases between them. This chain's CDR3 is CASSQDIRTGWDTGELFF. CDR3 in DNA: TGCGCCAGCAGCCAAGATATAAGAACAGGGTGGGACACCGGGGAGCTGTTTTTT.

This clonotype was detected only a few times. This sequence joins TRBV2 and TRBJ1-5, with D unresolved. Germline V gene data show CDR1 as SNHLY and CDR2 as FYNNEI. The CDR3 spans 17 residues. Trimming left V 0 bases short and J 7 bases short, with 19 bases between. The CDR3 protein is CASSEAEWAQRNQPQHF. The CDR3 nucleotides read TGTGCCAGCAGTGAAGCTGAGTGGGCCCAGCGGAACCAGCCCCAGCATTTT.

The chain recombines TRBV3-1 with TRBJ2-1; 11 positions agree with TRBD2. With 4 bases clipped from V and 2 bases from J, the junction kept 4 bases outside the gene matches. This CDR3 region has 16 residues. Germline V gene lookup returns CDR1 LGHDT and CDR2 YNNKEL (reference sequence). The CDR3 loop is CASSRDSGGAYNEQFF. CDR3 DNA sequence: TGTGCCAGCAGCCGGGATAGCGGGGGGGCCTACAATGAGCAGTTCTTC.

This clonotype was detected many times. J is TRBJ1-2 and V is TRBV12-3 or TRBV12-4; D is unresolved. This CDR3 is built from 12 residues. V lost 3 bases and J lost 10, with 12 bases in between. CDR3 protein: CASSFGSTNYTF. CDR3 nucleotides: TGTGCCAGCAGTTTCGGGAGTACTAACTACACCTTC.

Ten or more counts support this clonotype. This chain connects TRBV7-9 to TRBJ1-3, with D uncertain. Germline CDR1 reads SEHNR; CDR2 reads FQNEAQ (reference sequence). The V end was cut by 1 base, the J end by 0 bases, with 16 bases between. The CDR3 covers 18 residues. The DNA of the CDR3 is TGTGCCAGCAGCTTAGTATTGATGTTCGGAAACTCTGGAAACACCATATATTTT. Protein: CASSLVLMFGNSGNTIYF.

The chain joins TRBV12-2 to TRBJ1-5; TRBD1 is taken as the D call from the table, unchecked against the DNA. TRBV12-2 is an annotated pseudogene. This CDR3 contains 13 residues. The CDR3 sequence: CASRLMGGQPQHF. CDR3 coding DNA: TGTGCAAGTCGCTTGATGGGGGGACAGCCCCAGCATTTT.

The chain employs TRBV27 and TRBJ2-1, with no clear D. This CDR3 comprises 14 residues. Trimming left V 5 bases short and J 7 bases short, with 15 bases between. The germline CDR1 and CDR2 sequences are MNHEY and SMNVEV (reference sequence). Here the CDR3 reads CASSRANQENEQFF. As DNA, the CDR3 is TGTGCCAGCAGTCGGGCCAACCAGGAGAATGAGCAGTTCTTC.